A single sample gave rise to the 9 T cell receptor beta chains below, sequenced in a study of blood T cell repertoires in COVID-19. The assay was immunoSEQ multiplex PCR, and TCRdb's table has in-frame clones only and misses some. The repertoire includes roughly 330,000 clones, around 80% of them detected once, and around 1.2% sits in the top ten. The sequencing sample was made of peripheral blood. Receptor source: a woman between 50 and 59 years old with acute or convalescent COVID-19.

The chain links TRBV11-2 to TRBJ1-2, with 7 bases fitting TRBD1. This CDR3 is 14 amino acids long. Germline CDR1 reads SGHAT; CDR2 reads FQNNGV. Trimming took 5 bases from V and 0 from J; bases not matched to a gene: 3. The DNA of the CDR3 is TGTGCCAGCAGCCCCGACAGGGCTAACTATGGCTACACCTTC. It specifies CASSPDRANYGYTF.

The rearrangement uses TRBV6-2 or TRBV6-3 and TRBJ1-1; D ambiguous. V lost 0 bases and J lost 11, with 13 bases in between. The germline V gene encodes CDR1 MNHEY and CDR2 SVGEGT. The CDR3 length is 13 residues. CDR3 in amino acids: CASSYSSNPSAFF. In DNA form, the CDR3 reads TGTGCCAGCAGTTACTCGAGCAATCCGTCGGCTTTCTTT.

The chain uses TRBV7-9 and TRBJ2-5; 8 bases map to TRBD2. The CDR3 has 17 amino acids. Trimming at V came to 1 base and at J to 1 base, leaving 8 bases not matched to a gene. The germline CDR1 and CDR2 sequences are SEHNR and FQNEAQ (reference sequence). In nucleotides, the CDR3 is TGTGCCAGCAGCTTAGAGGTAGCGGGGTGGACCCAAGAGACCCAGTACTTC. Translation: CASSLEVAGWTQETQYF.

This sequence joins TRBV12-3 or TRBV12-4 and TRBJ1-6; weak D call: TRBD1 (6 bases). The CDR3 is 12 amino acids. The V end lost 6 bases, the J end lost 9 bases, and 9 bases lay between the germline ends. The CDR3 spells CASRTGPSPLHF. The CDR3 DNA reads as TGTGCCAGCAGAACAGGGCCTTCACCCCTCCACTTT.

J is TRBJ2-3 and V is TRBV19; 10 nucleotides align to TRBD1. Germline-derived CDR1 and CDR2 are LNHDA and SQIVND (reference sequence). V lost 5 bases to trimming and J lost 1 base; unmatched junction nucleotides: 6. The CDR3 runs 16 residues. The CDR3 protein is CASSATGGAGTDTQYF. Here the CDR3 DNA reads TGTGCCAGTAGTGCGACAGGGGGCGCCGGCACAGATACGCAGTATTTT. The complete variable domain, with remaining parts taken from reference TRBV19 and TRBJ2-3, reads DGGITQSPKYLFRKEGQNVTLSCEQNLNHDAMYWYRQDPGQGLRLIYYSQIVNDFQKGDIAEGYSVSREKKESFPLTVTSAQKNPTAFYLCASSATGGAGTDTQYFGPGTRLTVL.

V is TRBV6-4 and J is TRBJ2-7; 7 positions agree with TRBD1. CDR3 length equals 15 residues. V lost 0 bases, J lost 4 bases, and 6 bases stayed unmatched. Germline V CDR1 and CDR2: MRHNA, SNTAGT. CDR3 sequence reads: CASSDSGQIEYEQYV. CDR3 nucleotide sequence: TGTGCCAGCAGTGACTCGGGACAGATCGAATACGAGCAGTACGTC.

This chain links TRBV9 with TRBJ2-1, with 7 nucleotides matching TRBD1. V gave up 4 bases and J gave up 5 bases; unmatched junction bases: 12. The CDR3 contains 16 residues. Germline CDR1 reads SGDLS; CDR2 reads YYNGEE. Written as DNA, the CDR3 is TGTGCCAGCAGCCCAAGACAGGGAGATTTGCACAATGAGCAGTTCTTC. Translated, it gives CASSPRQGDLHNEQFF. The full variable domain, completed using reference TRBV9 and TRBJ2-1, is DSGVTQTPKHLITATGQRVTLRCSPRSGDLSVYWYQQSLDQGLQFLIQYYNGEERAKGNILERFSAQQFPDLHSELNLSSLELGDSALYFCASSPRQGDLHNEQFFGPGTRLTVL.

This sequence joins TRBV5-1 and TRBJ2-1, with D maybe TRBD2 (5 bases). The germline gives CDR1 SGHRS, CDR2 YFSETQ. Trimming pared 0 bases from V and 4 bases from J, leaving 11 bases between. The CDR3 runs to 15 residues. DNA for the CDR3: TGCGCCAGCAGCTTGGGGAGCGCGGGTTACAATGAGCAGTTCTTC. Its protein product is CASSLGSAGYNEQFF.

A few counts support this clone. The chain employs TRBV7-2 and TRBJ1-1, with D unclear. V was trimmed by 1 base and J by 2 bases, leaving 11 bases between them. Germline CDR1 and CDR2: SGHTA and FQGNSA. The CDR3 covers 15 residues. CDR3 loop: CASSLGQASNTEAFF. Written as DNA, the CDR3 is TGTGCCAGCAGCTTAGGGCAGGCATCTAACACTGAAGCTTTCTTT. The full variable domain, its missing parts supplied by reference TRBV7-2 and TRBJ1-1, is GAGVSQSPSNKVTEKGKDVELRCDPISGHTALYWYRQSLGQGLEFLIYFQGNSAPDKSGLPSDRFSAERTGGSVSTLTIQRTQQEDSAVYLCASSLGQASNTEAFFGQGTRLTVV.